The present T cell receptor beta chain was sequenced within a study of T cell repertoires in cytomegalovirus infection (dated by TCRdb to about 2019). Notes on the research overall: Because public TCR beta signatures pointed to carriage of CMV infection together with the matching HLA type, the HLA type of each donor mattered for the analysis.

The paper as a whole reports these results and caveats: Cumulative frequency of public TCR beta family members discriminated carriers of CMV infection plus the relevant HLA type in this cohort and an independent roughly 320-donor cohort. The ex vivo response was dominated by HLA-C-restricted CMV-specific TCR beta clonotypes, and the single most frequent clonotype in two of eight donors was supplied by these HLA-C-restricted clonotypes.

CDR1 and CDR2, looked up from the germline V gene, are MDHEN and SYDVKM. Inclusive of the bounding cysteine and phenylalanine, the CDR3 is 15 residues long. The read is trimmed to its CDR3 DNA, 45 bases read in frame from base 1. V loses 6 bases at its end and J loses 2 bases; junction bases beyond the gene matches: 6. Ten or more counts support this clonotype. The target of this receptor is not known. Base-call qualities are not available, and no considerably larger clone is one nucleotide away. TCRdb records Illumina HiSeq 1500 as the sequencer. TCRdb took the public reads, trimmed them with fastp at Q25, ran MiXCR for clone calling and kept in-frame beta chains. Rows are unified per CDR3 protein, each entry keeping the most common DNA and genes. The sample profile shows some 250,000 distinct CDR3 sequences; roughly 10% of them were found once. Jointly, the top ten make up over 12% of the sample.

Sequencing was done on a sample of PBMCs. This sequence originates from a human donor in good health (CMV status not recorded). Some clones in this sample may be carry-over from other donors' samples. The V and J segments used are TRBV28 and TRBJ2-5; 10 central nucleotides agree with TRBD1. The sequenced DNA is TGTGCCAGCAGACAGGACAGGGGGGGACAAGAGACCCAGTACTTC. Translated, this is CASRQDRGGQETQYF. Beyond the CDR3, the reference TRBV28 and TRBJ2-5 genes provide the residues; the full variable domain reads: DVKVTQSSRYLVKRTGEKVFLECVQDMDHENMFWYRQDPGLGLRLIYFSYDVKMKEKGDIPEGYSVSREKKERFSLILESASTNQTSMYLCASRQDRGGQETQYFGPGTRLLVL.